This is a list of T cell receptor beta chains from one sample in a study of blood T cell repertoires in COVID-19. The repertoire was sequenced with immunoSEQ multiplex PCR; TCRdb's copy has only in-frame clones and lacks some. The sample yields approximately 400,000 clones, around 89% seen once. The sample consisted of peripheral blood. These receptor sequences come from a woman aged 45-60 years with COVID-19, enrolled during active disease. CDR3s include the opening cysteine and the closing phenylalanine or tryptophan. A D gene is named only where the DNA matches it firmly. Size is omitted from some rows. Given values are once, few, many or a class for expanded clones.

d_gene	v_gene	j_gene	abundance	CDR3aa	CDR3nt
TRBD1	TRBV5-1	TRBJ1-3	once	CASSLGGQVGASGNTIYF	TGCGCCAGCAGCTTGGGGGGACAGGTGGGAGCCTCTGGAAACACCATATATTTT
TRBD1	TRBV19	TRBJ2-7	-	CASSIFTGQNHEQYF	TGTGCCAGTAGTATCTTCACGGGACAGAACCACGAGCAGTACTTC
TRBD1	TRBV27	TRBJ2-7	-	CASSLGTGAFYEQYF	TGTGCCAGCAGTTTAGGGACAGGGGCCTTCTACGAGCAGTACTTC
TRBD1	TRBV19	TRBJ1-1	-	CASSPRTGPDEAFF	TGTGCCAGTAGTCCGCGGACAGGGCCCGATGAAGCTTTCTTT
-	TRBV28	TRBJ1-1	few	CASSRRTINFEAFF	TGTGCCAGCAGTCGGCGGACAATCAACTTTGAAGCTTTCTTT
-	TRBV28	TRBJ1-5	-	CASQSGVGSQPQHF	TGTGCCAGCCAGTCAGGGGTAGGGAGCCAGCCCCAGCATTTT
-	TRBV7-8	TRBJ2-2	-	CASSSQGNTGELFF	TGTGCCAGCAGCTCACAGGGAAACACCGGGGAGCTGTTTTTT
-	TRBV14	TRBJ1-4	few	CASSQVAGEEEKLFF	TGTGCCAGCAGCCAAGTGGCGGGGGAGGAAGAAAAACTGTTTTTT
-	TRBV4-1	TRBJ1-1	once	CASSQRPDRTEAFF	TGCGCCAGCAGCCAAAGGCCCGACAGGACTGAAGCTTTCTTT
TRBD1	TRBV5-1	TRBJ2-2	-	CASTRQGTNTGELFF	TGCGCCAGCACCCGACAGGGAACGAACACCGGGGAGCTGTTTTTT
TRBD2	TRBV11-3	TRBJ2-3	-	CASSPGRAGDTQYF	TGTGCCAGCAGCCCTGGGAGGGCGGGAGATACGCAGTATTTT
-	TRBV18	TRBJ2-7	-	CASSRDRTTYEQYF	TGTGCCAGCTCACGAGACAGGACCACCTACGAGCAGTACTTC
-	TRBV10-3	TRBJ2-7	-	CAISEYNEQYF	TGTGCCATCAGTGAGTACAACGAGCAGTACTTC
-	TRBV9	TRBJ2-2	once	CASSAQGGPTNTGELFF	TGTGCCAGCAGCGCTCAGGGGGGACCAACGAACACCGGGGAGCTGTTTTTT
TRBD2	TRBV5-4	TRBJ2-3	-	CASSTSGGGDTQYF	TGTGCCAGCAGCACTAGCGGGGGAGGGGATACGCAGTATTTT
TRBD1	TRBV11-3	TRBJ2-7	-	CASSQGAASTSEQYF	TGTGCCAGCAGTCAGGGGGCAGCGAGTACAAGCGAGCAGTACTTC
-	TRBV5-4	TRBJ1-1	-	CASSSRVGTEAFF	TGTGCCAGCAGCTCCAGGGTGGGAACTGAAGCTTTCTTT
-	TRBV27	TRBJ1-1	-	CASSSLHQNTEAFF	TGTGCCAGCAGTTCCTTACACCAGAACACTGAAGCTTTCTTT
-	TRBV7-6	TRBJ1-5	few	CASSRRTAPNQPQHF	TGTGCCAGCAGCCGCAGGACAGCTCCCAATCAGCCCCAGCATTTT
-	TRBV7-9	TRBJ2-3	-	CASSSQVADTQYF	TGTGCCAGCAGCTCCCAGGTTGCAGATACGCAGTATTTT
TRBD2	TRBV4-1	TRBJ2-1	-	CASSPPLREGSNEQFF	TGCGCCAGCAGCCCCCCGTTAAGGGAGGGATCCAATGAGCAGTTCTTC
-	TRBV10-3	TRBJ2-1	-	CAISERQGYNEQFF	TGTGCCATCAGTGAGAGGCAGGGATACAATGAGCAGTTCTTC
-	TRBV5-1	TRBJ2-3	-	CASSLRRTDTQYF	TGCGCCAGCAGCTTGCGGCGGACAGATACGCAGTATTTT
-	TRBV2	TRBJ1-2	-	CASSLYGYTF	TGTGCCAGCAGTCTCTATGGCTACACCTTC
TRBD1	TRBV6-5	TRBJ1-2	-	CASSYIGQGGGYTF	TGTGCCAGCAGTTACATCGGACAGGGCGGGGGCTACACCTTC
TRBD2	TRBV24-1	TRBJ2-7	-	CATSDLWVAGPTSENF	TGTGCCACCAGTGATTTGTGGGTAGCGGGGCCCACGAGCGAGAACTTC
TRBD1	TRBV29-1	TRBJ1-1	-	CSVGGTANTEAFF	TGCAGCGTTGGGGGGACAGCCAACACTGAAGCTTTCTTT
-	TRBV30	TRBJ2-2	once	CAWTRGGMNTGELFF	TGTGCCTGGACGAGGGGGGGCATGAACACCGGGGAGCTGTTTTTT
-	TRBV24-1	TRBJ1-2	-	CATSDFRQTYTF	TGTGCCACCAGTGATTTTCGACAGACCTACACCTTC
-	TRBV18	TRBJ1-2	few	CASSPLPTDNNYGYTF	TGTGCCAGCTCACCTCTTCCGACAGACAATAACTATGGCTACACCTTC
-	TRBV2	TRBJ1-1	-	CASSFRGTKAFF	TGTGCCAGCAGTTTCCGGGGGACTAAAGCTTTCTTT
-	TRBV12-3/TRBV12-4	TRBJ1-1	-	CASSRGAGEAFF	TGTGCCAGCAGTCGGGGGGCTGGTGAAGCTTTCTTT